This entry concerns a single T cell receptor (beta chain). The record originates from a study of patients and donors after allogeneic stem cell transplantation. From germline, CDR1 is SGHRS and CDR2 YFSETQ. Trimming cost V 4 bases and J 5 bases, with 18 bases left between them. This CDR3 has 15 amino acids. In TCRdb, the RT-PCR reads were re-called with MiXCR into one record per CDR3 protein. In the table there are approximately 410,000 distinct CDR3 sequences, about a sixth of which are singletons. The chain carries TRBV5-1 and TRBJ2-5; D remains unclear. The sequence was obtained from a human donor who was either an allogeneic HSCT recipient or a stem cell or donor lymphocyte infusion donor (not recorded which). It is not recorded whose cells these are; they may come from a transplant donor. Sequenced material: blood, either unsorted or a sorted T cell fraction (not recorded which). The CDR3 DNA follows: TGCGCCAGCAGCCCAAGACGATGGGCGCCGGAGACCCAGTACTTC. This sequence encodes CASSPRRWAPETQYF.